The 5 T cell receptor beta chains below come from one sample, sequenced in a study of siplizumab effects on memory and regulatory T cells. Measured with immunoSEQ multiplex PCR; TCRdb has only the in-frame clones, and not every one. The table shows 120,000 or so clones, with just under 95% occurring only once. Sequencing was carried out using CD4+ T cells sorted from blood. The receptors shown here come from a human donor in good health.

J is TRBJ1-1 and V is TRBV2; maybe TRBD1 (6 bases). V lost 2 bases and J lost 2, with 12 bases in between. CDR1 and CDR2 (germline): SNHLY, FYNNEI. The CDR3 runs 15 residues. The CDR3: CASSELWTANTEAFF. The CDR3 nucleotides read TGTGCCAGCAGTGAACTGTGGACAGCAAACACTGAAGCTTTCTTT.

The chain combines TRBV23-1 with TRBJ1-2; the match to TRBD1 covers 9 bases. TRBV23-1 is flagged as an ORF with uncertain function. The CDR3 is 16 amino acids. The trim removed 4 bases at V and 1 base at J, leaving 7 bases unmatched. CDR3 protein: CASSPRQGVVNYGYTF. DNA of the CDR3: TGCGCCAGCAGTCCTCGACAGGGGGTGGTTAACTATGGCTACACCTTC.

The chain links TRBV19 to TRBJ1-1; D is ambiguous. CDR1 is LNHDA and CDR2 is SQIVND in the germline V gene (reference sequence). The length of the CDR3 is 16 residues. V was trimmed by 5 bases and J by 1 base, leaving 17 bases between them. For the CDR3, the DNA is TGTGCCAGTAGTTCCTCTTGGGCGTTGGGGAACACTGAAGCTTTCTTT. This gives the protein CASSSSWALGNTEAFF.

This chain uses TRBV5-1 with TRBJ2-3; D perhaps matches TRBD2 (6 bases). The CDR3 loop spans 15 amino acids. Per germline, CDR1 SGHRS and CDR2 YFSETQ. Trimming left V 6 bases short and J 4 bases short, with 18 bases between. The CDR3 DNA sequence: TGCGCCAGCATCACGAAGGGCGGGGACCCAGATACGCAGTATTTT. It codes for CASITKGGDPDTQYF.

V is TRBV6-6 and J is TRBJ2-2; 7 nucleotides line up with TRBD1. This CDR3 comprises 15 residues. Germline V lookup: CDR1 MNHNY, CDR2 SVGAGI (reference sequence). The trim removed 5 bases at V and 2 bases at J, leaving 5 bases unmatched. CDR3 nucleotides: TGTGCCAGCAGTCCAGACAGGGCAAACACCGGGGAGCTGTTTTTT. Translating gives CASSPDRANTGELFF.